The clone carrying this T cell receptor (beta chain) has more than one count but fewer than ten. Its antigen remains unknown. This sample is drawn from a study of identical twins. Study results and caveats: Modeled out-of-frame TCR alpha sharing in monozygotic twins fell below observed levels. Cord blood beta clonotypes that were abundant carried fewer insertions, and memory repertoires showed no such trend.

A template switching step contributed a universal primer site, while unique molecular identifiers were present in the cDNA. TCRdb ran MiXCR on the 5' RACE reads and lists one entry per CDR3 protein. The sample includes a few hundred thousand distinct CDR3 sequences, approximately 9.6% of them seen just once. V was trimmed by 5 bases and J by 2 bases, leaving 11 bases between them. The germline V gene encodes CDR1 SGHDN and CDR2 FVKESK. The CDR3 loop spans 14 amino acids. These data were likewise used in another study, on yellow fever vaccine responses in identical twins. From that report: Twins showed a vaccine T cell response that reportedly seemed partly convergent, partly personalized.

The TCR originated in a woman aged 18-29 years in good health. V gene TRBV14 combines with J gene TRBJ2-3; a possible D gene is TRBD1 (5 bases). Sequenced material: PBMCs. CDR3 DNA: TGTGCCAGCAGCATGCAGGGAACCACAGATACGCAGTATTTT. Protein product: CASSMQGTTDTQYF.